A selection of T cell receptor beta chains follows, all from one sample in a study of blood T cell repertoires in COVID-19. This table comes from immunoSEQ multiplex PCR, and its TCRdb copy is limited to in-frame clones, with some not included. The sample gives 140,000 or so clones, 85% to 90% of which show up once; 2.5% to 3.5% is in the top ten. Sample: peripheral blood. All receptors derive from a woman aged 60-70 years with active COVID-19. The conserved cysteine and the conserved F or W are not part of the CDR3 here. Rows give clone size only sometimes, using once, few, many, or a class for an expanded clone.

once | TRBJ1-6 | TRBV9 | 13 | ASSVGGQTNSPLH
- | TRBJ2-7 | TRBV5-4 | 13 | ASSWGLASSYEQY
- | TRBJ2-5 | TRBV3-1/TRBV3-2 | 11 | ASRAGYQETQY
- | TRBJ1-5 | TRBV3-1/TRBV3-2 | 13 | ASSQEGILNQPQH
- | TRBJ2-3 | TRBV7-8 | 16 | ASSLARIAGVRGDTQY
- | TRBJ2-7 | TRBV27 | 12 | ASARTSGTYEQY
- | TRBJ2-5 | TRBV7-8 | 14 | ASSTRTSGNQETQY
- | TRBJ2-1 | TRBV30 | 11 | AWSVLAYNEQF
- | TRBJ2-3 | TRBV7-2 | 14 | ASSLTGLGGADTQY
once | TRBJ1-5 | TRBV18 | 13 | ASSPGEGSNQPQH
once | TRBJ2-3 | TRBV7-2 | 14 | ASSQWGGRGTDTQY
once | TRBJ2-7 | TRBV5-4 | 13 | ASSFEGRSSYEQY
- | TRBJ1-2 | TRBV9 | 12 | ASTPTGARYGYT
few | TRBJ2-7 | TRBV6-1 | 14 | ASSEGRGWLSYEQY
- | TRBJ2-7 | TRBV29-1 | 8 | SVLTLEQY
- | TRBJ2-7 | TRBV6-2/TRBV6-3 | 13 | ASSWGPGTSYEQY
- | TRBJ2-7 | TRBV30 | 13 | AWSVGQGASYEQY
- | TRBJ2-1 | TRBV10-1 | 16 | ASSDLPGLAGGPNEQF
once | TRBJ2-7 | TRBV9 | 13 | ASSPDRAFGYEQY
- | TRBJ1-1 | TRBV9 | 16 | ASSPGGKGEVMNTEAF
- | TRBJ2-5 | TRBV7-8 | 11 | ASSLHRGETQY
- | TRBJ1-1 | TRBV5-4 | 14 | ASSSNPGQALLEAF